What follows are 32 T cell receptor beta chains derived from one specimen sequenced in a study of T-cell memory formation after mild COVID-19. TCRdb ran MiXCR on the 5' RACE reads and lists one entry per CDR3 protein. The sample holds 300,000 to 400,000 distinct CDR3 sequences, around 27% seen once. The sequencing input was PBMCs or a T cell subset sorted from them (not recorded which). These receptors were collected from an adult woman who had mild COVID-19 (a few samples of this study predate the infection). Cell type and time point are not known.

This clonotype was seen more than once but under ten times. The chain recombines TRBV4-1 with TRBJ1-5; 7 nucleotides agree with TRBD1. This CDR3 comprises 14 residues. Per germline, CDR1 MGHRA and CDR2 YSYEKL. Unmatched junction bases numbered 11, after V lost 4 bases and J lost 11 bases. The chain's CDR3 is CASSPGGGPQAQHF. DNA for the CDR3: TGCGCCAGCAGCCCGGGAGGGGGCCCCCAGGCCCAGCATTTT.

The genes are TRBV20-1 and TRBJ2-1, with D possibly TRBD2 on 5 matching bases. The CDR3 runs to 16 residues. Germline V gene data show CDR1 as DFQATT and CDR2 as SNEGSKA (reference sequence). V was clipped by 3 bases and J by 0 bases, with 15 bases between them. Written as DNA, the CDR3 is TGCAGTGCTAGTTCTCGGCGGGCCGTCTCCTACAATGAGCAGTTCTTC. Translation: CSASSRRAVSYNEQFF.

This clonotype was observed many times. The V and J genes are TRBV12-3 or TRBV12-4 and TRBJ2-2; a possible D gene is TRBD1 (5 bases). The V gene lost 6 bases and the J gene lost 2 bases, with 16 bases spanning the gap. The CDR3 consists of 16 residues. The CDR3 loop reads CASSRPRQTNTGELFF. As DNA, the CDR3 is TGTGCCAGCAGCCGGCCGAGACAGACAAACACCGGGGAGCTGTTTTTT.

This clonotype has more than one count but fewer than ten. The chain uses TRBV19 and TRBJ2-1; 12 nucleotides agree with TRBD2. The germline gives CDR1 LNHDA, CDR2 SQIVND (reference sequence). This CDR3 has 16 residues. Trimming took 2 bases from V and 8 from J; bases not matched to a gene: 7. CDR3 loop: CASSITGTSGYHEQFF. CDR3 DNA sequence: TGTGCCAGTAGTATAACTGGGACTAGCGGGTACCATGAGCAGTTCTTC.

V gene TRBV4-1 combines with J gene TRBJ1-5; 9 nucleotides match TRBD1. With 2 bases clipped from V and 3 bases from J, the junction kept 5 bases outside the gene matches. The CDR3 consists of 16 residues. The germline V gene has CDR1 MGHRA and CDR2 YSYEKL. The DNA of the CDR3 is TGCGCCAGCAGCCAACCGGACAGGGGAAACAATCAGCCCCAGCATTTT. Its protein is CASSQPDRGNNQPQHF.

About this clonotype: One junction end disagrees with the germline gene, perhaps due to a read error. V usage is TRBV20-1 and J usage is TRBJ2-7; D uncertain. Germline CDR1 reads DFQATT; CDR2 reads SNEGSKA (reference sequence). The CDR3 is 12 amino acids. The CDR3 region is CSAQGDGVERYF. For the CDR3, the DNA is TGCAGTGCCCAAGGAGACGGAGTAGAGCGGTACTTC.

The chain recombines TRBV7-9 with TRBJ1-2; no definite D call. V lost 10 bases and J 4 bases, leaving 10 bases between the germline ends. CDR1 and CDR2 from the germline V gene are SEHNR and FQNEAQ (reference sequence). The CDR3 loop spans 11 amino acids. This CDR3 is CATLSLYGYTF. CDR3 nucleotides: TGTGCCACCCTGTCCCTCTATGGCTACACCTTC. Complete variable domain (other parts from reference TRBV7-9 and TRBJ1-2): DTGVSQNPRHKITKRGQNVTFRCDPISEHNRLYWYRQTLGQGPEFLTYFQNEAQLEKSRLLSDRFSAERPKGSFSTLEIQRTEQGDSAMYLCATLSLYGYTFGSGTRLTVV.

This clonotype was counted once. This rearrangement joins TRBV30 to TRBJ2-5, with 10 bases matching TRBD2. This CDR3 is built from 15 residues. J gave up 4 bases and V 2 bases, and 7 bases lay outside the gene matches. Germline V gene lookup returns CDR1 GTSNPN and CDR2 SVGIG (reference sequence). CDR3 amino acids: CAWSILAGVGETQYF. In DNA, the CDR3 is TGTGCCTGGAGTATTCTAGCGGGAGTAGGAGAGACCCAGTACTTC.

The chain is built from TRBV20-1 and TRBJ2-7, with 7 bases fitting TRBD2. Germline CDR1 is DFQATT and CDR2 is SNEGSKA (reference sequence). V lost 3 bases to trimming and J lost 2 bases; unmatched junction nucleotides: 7. This CDR3 has 14 residues. CDR3: CSAREGTSAYEQYF. DNA for the CDR3: TGCAGTGCTAGGGAGGGAACTAGCGCCTACGAGCAGTACTTC.

V gene TRBV30 combines with J gene TRBJ1-2; D gene unclear. The V end lost 3 bases, the J end lost 7 bases, and 6 bases lay between the germline ends. The CDR3 has 10 amino acids. Germline-derived CDR1 and CDR2 are GTSNPN and SVGIG (reference sequence). The CDR3: CAWRGIGYTF. The CDR3 coding sequence is TGTGCCTGGAGGGGGATTGGCTACACCTTC.

This clonotype was counted between two and nine times. The chain combines TRBV5-1 with TRBJ2-7; 12 positions match TRBD2. From germline, CDR1 is SGHRS and CDR2 YFSETQ. The CDR3 loop spans 17 amino acids. The ends lost 3 bases at V and 3 bases at J; junction bases unmatched: 10. The CDR3 protein is CASSSSSGGAPLYEQYF. The CDR3 DNA is TGCGCCAGCAGCTCTTCTAGCGGGGGGGCCCCCCTCTACGAGCAGTACTTC.

The rearrangement joins TRBV5-1 to TRBJ2-2; 9 bases line up with TRBD2. The trim removed 5 bases at V and 2 bases at J, leaving 4 bases unmatched. The CDR3 totals 15 residues. Germline CDR1 SGHRS, CDR2 YFSETQ. In nucleotides, the CDR3 is TGCGCCAGCAGGCGGGAGGGCCATAACACCGGGGAGCTGTTTTTT. Amino acid sequence: CASRREGHNTGELFF. Variable domain in full (rest from reference TRBV5-1 and TRBJ2-2): KAGVTQTPRYLIKTRGQQVTLSCSPISGHRSVSWYQQTPGQGLQFLFEYFSETQRNKGNFPGRFSGRQFSNSRSEMNVSTLELGDSALYLCASRREGHNTGELFFGEGSRLTVL.

This clonotype was counted only a few times. The CDR3 coding sequence is TGTGCCACCCTACCCGGGACAGGGGGTAACACTGAAGCTTTCTTT. Amino acids: CATLPGTGGNTEAFF. The V call is TRBV15, the J call TRBJ1-1, with TRBD1 matching over 11 bases. This CDR3 spans 15 amino acids. CDR1 LNHNV and CDR2 YYDKDF come from the germline V gene (reference sequence). The V and J ends lost 8 bases and 2 bases, in that order; junction bases with no gene match: 7.

V and J are TRBV7-9 and TRBJ2-3; tentatively, D is TRBD2 (5 bases). Trimming left V 1 base short and J 1 base short, with 27 bases between. CDR1 is SEHNR, CDR2 FQNEAQ, per germline (reference sequence). This CDR3 spans 21 amino acids. In DNA, the CDR3 is TGTGCCAGCAGCTTAGGAGGGAGTAGGAGGCGGACCCTTTCTGGCACAGATACGCAGTATTTT. It specifies CASSLGGSRRRTLSGTDTQYF.

The J gene is TRBJ2-6, the V gene TRBV12-3 or TRBV12-4; D is perhaps TRBD2 (5 bases). There are 16 residues in the CDR3. Between the trimmed V and J ends, which lost 4 bases and 2 bases, there was a span of 12 bases. In DNA, the CDR3 is TGTGCCAGCAGTTCGGACTCCAAGCCTGGGGCCAACGTCCTGACTTTC. Translation gives CASSSDSKPGANVLTF.

The chain uses TRBV27 and TRBJ1-2; the match to TRBD1 covers 7 bases. CDR1 and CDR2 from the germline V gene are MNHEY and SMNVEV (reference sequence). There are 14 residues in the CDR3. The V segment lost 6 bases and the J segment 3 bases; nucleotides outside the gene matches: 7. The CDR3 loop reads CASRRTGNYYGYTF. The DNA of the CDR3 is TGTGCCAGCAGGCGGACAGGAAATTACTATGGCTACACCTTC.

This clonotype was seen a handful of times. This chain connects TRBV9 to TRBJ2-7; tentative D call: TRBD2 (7 bases). The CDR3 consists of 15 residues. Germline CDR1 and CDR2: SGDLS and YYNGEE. Trimming removed 0 bases from V and 3 bases from J, with 13 bases in between. The CDR3 region is CASSVGEGVFYEQYF. For the CDR3, the DNA is TGTGCCAGCAGCGTAGGGGAGGGGGTGTTCTACGAGCAGTACTTC.

The gene calls are TRBV7-8 and TRBJ1-1, with D tentatively TRBD1 (5 bases). This CDR3 spans 15 amino acids. CDR1 SGHVS and CDR2 FQNEAQ come from the germline V gene. Trimming cost V 4 bases and J 0 bases, with 12 bases left between them. The DNA for the CDR3 is TGTGCCAGCAGCTCCTCGGGACGGTTGAACACTGAAGCTTTCTTT. Encoded protein: CASSSSGRLNTEAFF.

The DNA of the CDR3 is TGCGCCAGCAGCTTTCCCCCCCGCACAGATACGCAGTATTTT. Amino acid sequence: CASSFPPRTDTQYF. The chain uses TRBV5-1 and TRBJ2-3; no reliable D call. The germline V gene encodes CDR1 SGHRS and CDR2 YFSETQ. This CDR3 is built from 14 residues. V dropped 2 bases and J dropped 1 base, with 8 bases sitting between them.

This clonotype was detected only a few times. The chain's CDR3 is CASSPWTANTGELFF. The CDR3 DNA sequence: TGTGCCAGCAGCCCTTGGACAGCGAACACCGGGGAGCTGTTTTTT. This chain uses TRBV7-9 with TRBJ2-2, with D possibly TRBD1 on 6 matching bases. The V gene lost 5 bases and the J gene lost 0 bases, with 10 bases spanning the gap. There are 15 residues in the CDR3. Germline V gene sequence: CDR1 SEHNR, CDR2 FQNEAQ (reference sequence).

The gene calls are TRBV12-3 or TRBV12-4 and TRBJ1-2; a possible D gene is TRBD1 (6 bases). The CDR3 extends over 15 amino acids. Trimming removed 5 bases from V and 0 bases from J, with 13 bases in between. CDR3 sequence: CASSPQQGTNYGYTF. CDR3 DNA: TGTGCCAGCAGTCCTCAACAGGGAACTAACTATGGCTACACCTTC.

V and J are TRBV20-1 and TRBJ2-7; 9 bases match TRBD2. CDR3 length: 12 amino acids. The germline V gene encodes CDR1 DFQATT and CDR2 SNEGSKA (reference sequence). V shed 2 bases, J shed 6 bases, and the junction held 2 bases outside the gene matches. The CDR3 nucleotides are TGCAGTGCTAGACTAGCGGGACTCGAGCAGTACTTC. This encodes CSARLAGLEQYF.

This clonotype was detected only a few times. This chain connects TRBV20-1 to TRBJ2-1; TRBD2 agrees at 7 bases. V trimming: 6 bases; J trimming: 7 bases; junction bases outside the gene matches: 12. The CDR3 extends over 14 amino acids. In germline, CDR1 is DFQATT, CDR2 SNEGSKA (reference sequence). CDR3 protein: CSALGLRELNEQFF. The CDR3 region has the DNA TGCAGTGCCCTTGGATTGCGGGAGTTGAATGAGCAGTTCTTC.

This clonotype was seen only a few times. The chain joins TRBV14 to TRBJ2-1, with 9 bases lining up with TRBD2. V shed 2 bases, J shed 1 base, and the junction held 3 bases outside the gene matches. The CDR3 is made up of 16 amino acids. The germline CDR1 and CDR2 sequences are SGHDN and FVKESK. CDR3 nucleotides: TGTGCCAGCAGCCAAATAGCGGGAGCATCCTACAATGAGCAGTTCTTC. As protein: CASSQIAGASYNEQFF.

This clonotype was found a few times. The chain employs TRBV10-3 and TRBJ1-3; a possible D gene is TRBD1 (5 bases). The CDR3 contains 16 residues. The germline V and J ends were trimmed by 6 bases and 0 bases, with 15 bases remaining between them. Germline CDR1 reads ENHRY; CDR2 reads SYGVKD. DNA for the CDR3: TGTGCCATCAGGGAGCCGGGGGGGACCTCTGGAAACACCATATATTTT. Translation: CAIREPGGTSGNTIYF.

This clonotype was recorded a few times. The CDR3 protein is CASSPTGSYDNGYTF. In nucleotides, the CDR3 is TGTGCCAGCTCACCAACAGGGTCTTATGATAATGGCTACACCTTC. The chain combines TRBV18 with TRBJ1-2; tentative D call: TRBD1 (6 bases). The CDR3 length is 15 residues. V was cut by 2 bases and J by 6 bases, with 16 bases left in between. The V gene's germline CDR1 is KGHSH and CDR2 LQKENI.

V is TRBV24-1 and J is TRBJ2-2; D might be TRBD2 (5 bases). CDR1 is KGHDR and CDR2 is SFDVKD in the germline V gene. The CDR3 length is 15 residues. The V gene lost 3 bases and the J gene lost 2 bases, with 9 bases spanning the gap. This CDR3 reads CATSDNGVNTGELFF. The CDR3 DNA follows: TGTGCCACCAGTGATAACGGGGTCAACACCGGGGAGCTGTTTTTT.

The rearrangement joins TRBV10-3 to TRBJ2-5; the D is unclear. The CDR3 is 13 residues long. CDR1 ENHRY and CDR2 SYGVKD come from the germline V gene. Between the trimmed V and J ends, which lost 1 base and 1 base, there was a span of 4 bases. The CDR3 DNA sequence: TGTGCCATCAGTGAGTGGGCCCAAGAGACCCAGTACTTC. Its translation: CAISEWAQETQYF.

This clonotype was seen only a few times. The V gene is TRBV7-9, the J gene TRBJ1-1; no firm D call. Between the trimmed V and J ends, which lost 1 base and 5 bases, there was a span of 14 bases. This CDR3 has 15 residues. CDR1 is SEHNR, CDR2 FQNEAQ, per germline (reference sequence). The CDR3 reads CASSLGIEGRTEAFF. The CDR3 nucleotides are TGTGCCAGCAGCTTAGGGATCGAAGGTAGGACTGAAGCTTTCTTT. Filled out from reference TRBV7-9 and TRBJ1-1, the complete variable domain reads DTGVSQNPRHKITKRGQNVTFRCDPISEHNRLYWYRQTLGQGPEFLTYFQNEAQLEKSRLLSDRFSAERPKGSFSTLEIQRTEQGDSAMYLCASSLGIEGRTEAFFGQGTRLTVV.

This clonotype was detected a few times. This chain joins TRBV29-1 and TRBJ1-2; 7 bases align to TRBD1. This CDR3 is 15 amino acids long. Germline V gene lookup returns CDR1 SQVTM and CDR2 ANQGSEA. J gave up 4 bases and V 3 bases, and 11 bases lay outside the gene matches. This chain's CDR3 is CSVDRRARGSYGYTF. The CDR3 nucleotides read TGCAGCGTTGACCGGCGGGCCAGGGGGTCCTATGGCTACACCTTC.

As regards this clonotype: Relative to the germline gene, one junction end is altered; a read error may explain this. The J gene is TRBJ2-1, the V gene TRBV19, with no clear D. In germline, CDR1 is LNHDA, CDR2 SQIVND (reference sequence). The CDR3 is 14 residues long. The chain's CDR3 is CASSFQGPYNEQFF. In DNA, the CDR3 is TGTGCCAGTAGTTTTCAAGGACCCTATAATGAGCAGTTCTTC.

In its sample, this clonotype was seen a few times. The chain links TRBV3-1 to TRBJ1-2; D unclear. The CDR3 runs 14 residues. Deletions cut 3 bases from V and 3 bases from J, with 11 bases between. The germline V gene has CDR1 LGHDT and CDR2 YNNKEL (reference sequence). CDR3 region: CASSQFGSDYGYTF. The CDR3 nucleotides read TGTGCCAGCAGCCAGTTTGGGAGTGACTATGGCTACACCTTC.